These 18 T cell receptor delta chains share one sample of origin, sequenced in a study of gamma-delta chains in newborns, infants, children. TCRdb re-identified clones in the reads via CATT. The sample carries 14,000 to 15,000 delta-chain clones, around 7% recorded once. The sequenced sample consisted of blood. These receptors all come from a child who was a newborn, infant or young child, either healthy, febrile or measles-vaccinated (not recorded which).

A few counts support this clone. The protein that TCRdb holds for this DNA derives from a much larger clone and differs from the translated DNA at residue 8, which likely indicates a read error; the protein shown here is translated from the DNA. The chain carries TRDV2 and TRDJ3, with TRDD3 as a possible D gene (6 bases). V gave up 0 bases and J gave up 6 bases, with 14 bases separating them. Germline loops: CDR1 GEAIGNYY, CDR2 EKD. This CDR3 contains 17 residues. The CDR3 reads CACDTVLEDTDTRQMFF. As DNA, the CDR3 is TGTGCCTGTGACACCGTACTGGAGGATACGGACACCCGACAGATGTTTTTC.

CDR3 region: CACDTVGDGGYSWDTRQMFF. The CDR3 DNA reads as TGTGCCTGTGACACCGTAGGCGATGGGGGATACTCCTGGGACACCCGACAGATGTTTTTC. The chain joins TRDV2 to TRDJ3; 9 nucleotides align to TRDD3. V shed 0 bases and J 0 bases; nucleotides not matched to a gene: 8. Per the germline V gene, CDR1 is GEAIGNYY and CDR2 is EKD. There are 20 residues in the CDR3.

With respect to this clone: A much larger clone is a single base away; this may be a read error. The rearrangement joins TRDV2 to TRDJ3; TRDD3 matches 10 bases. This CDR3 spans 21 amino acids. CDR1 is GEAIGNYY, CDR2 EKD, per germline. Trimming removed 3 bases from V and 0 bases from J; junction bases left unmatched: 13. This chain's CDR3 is CACDAVSVLGDVSWDTRQMFF. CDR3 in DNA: TGTGCCTGTGACGCCGTCTCTGTACTGGGGGATGTCTCCTGGGACACCCGACAGATGTTTTTC.

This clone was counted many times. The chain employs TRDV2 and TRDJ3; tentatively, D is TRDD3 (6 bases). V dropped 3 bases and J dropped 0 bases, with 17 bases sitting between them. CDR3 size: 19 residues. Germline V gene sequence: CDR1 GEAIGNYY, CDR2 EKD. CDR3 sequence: CACDSPWGSSSWDTRQMFF. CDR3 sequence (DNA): TGTGCCTGTGACTCCCCTTGGGGATCTAGCTCCTGGGACACCCGACAGATGTTTTTC.

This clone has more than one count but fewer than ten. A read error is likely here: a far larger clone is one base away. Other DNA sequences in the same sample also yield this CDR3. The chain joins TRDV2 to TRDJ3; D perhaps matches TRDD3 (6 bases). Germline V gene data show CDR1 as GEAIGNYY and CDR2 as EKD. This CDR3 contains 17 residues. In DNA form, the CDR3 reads TGTGCCTGTGACACCGTACTGGGCTCCTGGGACACCCGTCAGATGTTTTTC. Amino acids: CACDTVLGSWDTRQMFF.

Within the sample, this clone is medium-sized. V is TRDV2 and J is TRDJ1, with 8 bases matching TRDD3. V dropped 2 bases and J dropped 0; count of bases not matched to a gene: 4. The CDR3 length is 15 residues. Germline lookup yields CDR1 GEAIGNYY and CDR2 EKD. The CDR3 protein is CACDILGAYTDKLIF. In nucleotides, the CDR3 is TGTGCCTGTGACATACTGGGGGCCTACACCGATAAACTCATCTTT.

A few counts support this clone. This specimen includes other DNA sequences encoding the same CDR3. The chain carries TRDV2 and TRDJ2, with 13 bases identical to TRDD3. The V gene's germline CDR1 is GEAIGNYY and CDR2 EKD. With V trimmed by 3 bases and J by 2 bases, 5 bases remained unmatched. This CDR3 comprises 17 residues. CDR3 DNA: TGTGCCTGTGACTCCTTACTGGGGGATACGTTGACAGCACAACTCTTCTTT. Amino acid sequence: CACDSLLGDTLTAQLFF.

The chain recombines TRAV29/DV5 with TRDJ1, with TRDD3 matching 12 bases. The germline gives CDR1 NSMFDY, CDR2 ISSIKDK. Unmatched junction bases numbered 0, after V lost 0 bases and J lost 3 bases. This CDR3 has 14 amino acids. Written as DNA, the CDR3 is TGTGCAGCAAGCGCTGGGGGATACGCCGATAAACTCATCTTT. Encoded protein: CAASAGGYADKLIF.

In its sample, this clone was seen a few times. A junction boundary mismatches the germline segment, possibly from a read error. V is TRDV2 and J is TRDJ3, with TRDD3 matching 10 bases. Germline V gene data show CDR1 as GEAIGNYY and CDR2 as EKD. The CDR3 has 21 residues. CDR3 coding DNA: TGTGCCTGTGACAAAGTACTGGGGGATCCCAAAAGCTCCTGGGGCACCCGACAGATGTTTTTC. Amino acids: CACDKVLGDPKSSWGTRQMFF.

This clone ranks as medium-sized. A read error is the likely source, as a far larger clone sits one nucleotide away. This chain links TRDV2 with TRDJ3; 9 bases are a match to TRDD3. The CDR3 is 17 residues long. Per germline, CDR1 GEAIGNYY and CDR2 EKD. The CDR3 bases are TGTGCCTGTGACTACTGGGGGAGCTCCTGGGGCACCCGACAGATGTTTTTC. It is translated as CACDYWGSSWGTRQMFF.

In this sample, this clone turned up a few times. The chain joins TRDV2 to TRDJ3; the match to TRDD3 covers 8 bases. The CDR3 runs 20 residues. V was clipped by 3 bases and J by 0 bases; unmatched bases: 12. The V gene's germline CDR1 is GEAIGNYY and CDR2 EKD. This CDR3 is CACDPVLGVLSSWDTRQMFF. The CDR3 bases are TGTGCCTGTGACCCAGTACTGGGGGTCTTAAGCTCCTGGGACACCCGACAGATGTTTTTC.

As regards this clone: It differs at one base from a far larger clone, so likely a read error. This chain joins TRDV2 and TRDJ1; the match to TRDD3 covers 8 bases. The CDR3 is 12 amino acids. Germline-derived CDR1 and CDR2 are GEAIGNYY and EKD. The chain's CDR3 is CAFDWGTDKLIF. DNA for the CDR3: TGTGCCTTTGACTGGGGGACCGATAAACTCATCTTT.

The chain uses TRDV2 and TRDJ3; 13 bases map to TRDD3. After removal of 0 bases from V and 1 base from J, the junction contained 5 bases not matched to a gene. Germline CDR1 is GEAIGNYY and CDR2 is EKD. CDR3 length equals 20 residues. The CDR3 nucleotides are TGTGCCTGTGACACCGTACTGGGGGATACGCCATCCTGGGACACCCGACAGATGTTTTTC. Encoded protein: CACDTVLGDTPSWDTRQMFF.

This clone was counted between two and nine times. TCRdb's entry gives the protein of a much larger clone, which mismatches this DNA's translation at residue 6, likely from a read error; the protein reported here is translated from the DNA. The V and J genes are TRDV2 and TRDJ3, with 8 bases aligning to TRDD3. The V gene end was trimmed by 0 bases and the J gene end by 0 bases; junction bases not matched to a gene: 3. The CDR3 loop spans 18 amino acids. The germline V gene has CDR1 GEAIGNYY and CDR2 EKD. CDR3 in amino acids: CACDTEGYGSWDTRQMFF. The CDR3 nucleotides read TGTGCCTGTGACACCGAGGGATACGGCTCCTGGGACACCCGACAGATGTTTTTC.

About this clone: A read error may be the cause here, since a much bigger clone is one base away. The CDR3 loop reads CACDTGGSGTWDTRQMFF. The DNA for the CDR3 is TGTGCCTGTGACACTGGGGGATCCGGAACCTGGGACACCCGACAGATGTTTTTC. J is TRDJ3 and V is TRDV2; TRDD3 matches 8 bases. This CDR3 is built from 18 residues. CDR1 and CDR2 from the germline V gene are GEAIGNYY and EKD. Trimming cost V 1 base and J 2 bases; bases outside gene matches: 6.

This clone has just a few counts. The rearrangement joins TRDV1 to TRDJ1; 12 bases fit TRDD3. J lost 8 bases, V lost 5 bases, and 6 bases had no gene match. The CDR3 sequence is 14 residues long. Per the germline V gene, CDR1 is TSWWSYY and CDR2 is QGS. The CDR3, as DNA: TGTGCTCTTGGGTTTACTGGGGGATACACCAAACTCATCTTT. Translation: CALGFTGGYTKLIF.

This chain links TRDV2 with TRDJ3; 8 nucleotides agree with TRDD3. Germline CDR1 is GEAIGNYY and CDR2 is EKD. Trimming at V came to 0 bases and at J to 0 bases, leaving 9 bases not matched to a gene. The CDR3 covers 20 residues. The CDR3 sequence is CACDTVVWGKSSWDTRQMFF. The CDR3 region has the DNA TGTGCCTGTGACACCGTAGTCTGGGGGAAGTCCTCCTGGGACACCCGACAGATGTTTTTC.

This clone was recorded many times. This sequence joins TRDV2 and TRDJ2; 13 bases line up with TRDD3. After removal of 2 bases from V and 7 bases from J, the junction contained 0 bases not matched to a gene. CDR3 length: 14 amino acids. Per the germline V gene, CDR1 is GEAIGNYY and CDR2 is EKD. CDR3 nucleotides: TGTGCCTGTGACAACTGGGGGATACGAGCACAACTCTTCTTT. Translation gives CACDNWGIRAQLFF.